This T cell receptor (beta chain) was found in a study of CD8+ T cells in alopecia areata. Study results and limitations: Normal scalp had lower clonality than lesional scalp, with alopecia totalis/universalis lesions showing this most strongly.

V lost 3 bases to trimming and J lost 11 bases, with 12 bases between them. Per the germline V gene, CDR1 is SGDLS and CDR2 is YYNGEE. The CDR3 contains 13 residues. After isolation, RNA underwent reverse transcription to generate cDNA as the sequencing template. Using immunoSEQ multiplex PCR, the repertoire was profiled, and TCRdb retains in-frame clones only, with some absent. Of 150,000 or so clones in the sample, less than 75% were seen once. As to this clone: Its antigen remains unidentified.

The receptor was isolated from a human donor with alopecia areata. This chain connects TRBV9 to TRBJ1-6, with D maybe TRBD1 (6 bases). Source: CD8+ T cells sorted from blood, taken at week 0. CDR3 in amino acids: CASSEGGMAPLHF. The DNA of the CDR3 is TGTGCCAGCAGCGAGGGGGGCATGGCACCCCTCCACTTT.